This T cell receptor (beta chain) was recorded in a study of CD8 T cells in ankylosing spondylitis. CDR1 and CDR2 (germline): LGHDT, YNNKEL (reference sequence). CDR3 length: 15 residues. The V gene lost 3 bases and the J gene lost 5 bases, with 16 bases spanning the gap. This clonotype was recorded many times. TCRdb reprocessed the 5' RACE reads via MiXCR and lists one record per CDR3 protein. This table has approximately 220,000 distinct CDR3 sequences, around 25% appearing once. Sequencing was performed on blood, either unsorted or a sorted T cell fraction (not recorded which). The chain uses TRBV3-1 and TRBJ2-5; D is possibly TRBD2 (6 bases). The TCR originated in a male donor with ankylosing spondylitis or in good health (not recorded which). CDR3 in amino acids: CASSHLSKGRETQYF. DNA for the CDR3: TGTGCCAGCAGCCACCTATCTAAGGGGAGGGAGACCCAGTACTTC.